One sample yielded the 22 T cell receptor beta chains listed below, sequenced in a study of cytomegalovirus exposure and HLA in healthy donors. PCR used 60 Vbeta primers and 13 Jbeta primers. Only in-frame clones appear in the TCRdb table, and some are missing; sequencing was by immunoSEQ multiplex PCR. Of approximately 120,000 clones listed, roughly 80% were seen once; the top ten hold approximately 2.6%. Sequencing used PBMCs. These receptors came from a female donor in good health and CMV-seronegative.

On this clone: Mismatch with germline at one junction end may stem from a read error. The chain carries TRBV4-2 and TRBJ2-7, with D unresolved. The V gene's germline CDR1 is LGHNA and CDR2 YNFKEQ. The length of the CDR3 is 13 residues. CDR3 DNA sequence: TGTGCCAGCAGTCAAGATACGGCCTACGAGCAGTACTTC. Its protein is CASSQDTAYEQYF.

The V call is TRBV9, the J call TRBJ2-1; possibly TRBD2 for D (5 bases). CDR3 length: 13 residues. The V end was cut by 6 bases, the J end by 1 base, with 8 bases between. Germline CDR1 is SGDLS and CDR2 is YYNGEE. CDR3 loop: CASTPGSYNEQFF. The CDR3 coding sequence is TGTGCCAGCACTCCGGGGTCCTACAATGAGCAGTTCTTC.

Points on this clone: An end of the junction differs from the germline gene, which may be a read error. The rearrangement uses TRBV11-2 and TRBJ2-7; 7 bases fit TRBD1. The CDR3 runs 13 residues. Germline CDR1 is SGHAT and CDR2 is FQNNGV. The CDR3 region is CASSPRQGLGMDF. The CDR3 region has the DNA TGTGCCAGCAGCCCACGACAGGGCCTGGGTATGGACTTC.

The chain combines TRBV5-6 with TRBJ1-6, with a possible D match to TRBD1 (5 bases). Germline V gene sequence: CDR1 SGHDT, CDR2 YYEEEE. The CDR3 contains 12 residues. The ends were cut back, 4 bases at V and 8 bases at J, with 7 bases in the middle. The chain's CDR3 is CASSPRDSPLHF. The CDR3 nucleotides read TGTGCCAGCAGCCCCAGGGATTCACCCCTCCACTTT. Full variable domain (rest looked up from reference TRBV5-6 and TRBJ1-6): DAGVTQSPTHLIKTRGQQVTLRCSPKSGHDTVSWYQQALGQGPQFIFQYYEEEERQRGNFPDRFSGHQFPNYSSELNVNALLLGDSALYLCASSPRDSPLHFGNGTRLTVT.

The chain employs TRBV30 and TRBJ1-6; D call uncertain. CDR1 and CDR2 (germline): GTSNPN, SVGIG (reference sequence). The CDR3 extends over 12 amino acids. Trimming pared 3 bases from V and 9 bases from J, leaving 9 bases between. The CDR3 region has the DNA TGTGCCTGGAGCCCCAGTACTTCACCCCTCCACTTT. It translates to CAWSPSTSPLHF.

This clone occurred once. This sequence joins TRBV7-8 and TRBJ1-5; D unclear. The CDR3 runs to 14 residues. The V gene lost 2 bases and the J gene lost 7 bases, with 12 bases spanning the gap. From germline, CDR1 is SGHVS and CDR2 FQNEAQ. The CDR3 sequence: CASSLRLAEQPQHF. CDR3 DNA sequence: TGTGCCAGCAGCTTAAGGCTTGCGGAACAGCCCCAGCATTTT. The full variable domain, in which reference TRBV7-8 and TRBJ1-5 provide the parts outside the CDR3, is GAGVSQSPRYKVAKRGQDVALRCDPISGHVSLFWYQQALGQGPEFLTYFQNEAQLDKSGLPSDRFFAERPEGSVSTLKIQRTQQEDSAVYLCASSLRLAEQPQHFGDGTRLSIL.

V usage is TRBV5-1 and J usage is TRBJ1-4; maybe TRBD1 (6 bases). Germline CDR1 SGHRS, CDR2 YFSETQ. This CDR3 spans 18 amino acids. Trimming took 5 bases from V and 0 from J, leaving 20 bases between them. This chain's CDR3 is CASSYGGGQRSTNEKLFF. The CDR3 DNA reads as TGCGCCAGCAGTTACGGGGGGGGACAAAGGTCAACTAATGAAAAACTGTTTTTT.

The CDR3 DNA reads as TGTGCCAGTAGTTACAGGGAACAAGAGACCCAGTACTTC. Translated, it gives CASSYREQETQYF. The genes are TRBV19 and TRBJ2-5; a possible D gene is TRBD1 (6 bases). Trimming removed 5 bases at V and 2 bases at J, with 9 bases between. Germline V gene lookup returns CDR1 LNHDA and CDR2 SQIVND (reference sequence). The CDR3 has 13 residues.

The rearrangement joins TRBV27 to TRBJ2-5; weak D call: TRBD2 (6 bases). There are 11 residues in the CDR3. V was clipped by 6 bases and J by 7 bases, with 9 bases between them. Germline V gene data show CDR1 as MNHEY and CDR2 as SMNVEV (reference sequence). The CDR3 sequence is CASRAGRTQYF. Here the CDR3 DNA reads TGTGCCAGCAGGGCGGGGAGGACCCAGTACTTC.

The sample holds one count of this clone. The CDR3 spells CASRRTGISQETQYF. The DNA for the CDR3 is TGCGCCAGCAGACGGACAGGGATCTCCCAAGAGACCCAGTACTTC. V is TRBV5-1 and J is TRBJ2-5; 8 bases align to TRBD1. This CDR3 contains 15 residues. Germline V gene sequence: CDR1 SGHRS, CDR2 YFSETQ. V lost 5 bases to trimming and J lost 1 base; unmatched junction nucleotides: 7.

The chain carries TRBV30 and TRBJ2-3; TRBD1 is a possible D gene (6 bases). Deletions cut 5 bases from V and 0 bases from J, with 9 bases between. Per the germline V gene, CDR1 is GTSNPN and CDR2 is SVGIG (reference sequence). The CDR3 consists of 13 residues. The CDR3 sequence: CAWATGSTDTQYF. The CDR3 DNA reads TGTGCCTGGGCTACAGGGAGCACAGATACGCAGTATTTT.

This chain connects TRBV28 to TRBJ1-5; D possibly corresponds to TRBD1 (6 bases). Trimming pared 7 bases from V and 6 bases from J, leaving 16 bases between. CDR1 is MDHEN and CDR2 is SYDVKM in the germline V gene. This CDR3 has 14 residues. CDR3 loop: CASIRGAGGQPQHF. The CDR3 bases are TGTGCCAGCATACGGGGGGCGGGAGGTCAGCCCCAGCATTTT.

The rearrangement uses TRBV5-8 and TRBJ1-5; 11 nucleotides line up with TRBD1. In germline, CDR1 is SGHTS, CDR2 YDEGEE. Trimming removed 3 bases from V and 5 bases from J; junction bases left unmatched: 10. CDR3 length: 17 residues. The DNA for the CDR3 is TGTGCCAGCAGCTCGATAGAAGGACAGGGGGCGGATCAGCCCCAGCATTTT. Residues: CASSSIEGQGADQPQHF. The full variable domain, in which reference TRBV5-8 and TRBJ1-5 provide the parts outside the CDR3, is EAGVTQSPTHLIKTRGQQATLRCSPISGHTSVYWYQQALGLGLQFLLWYDEGEERNRGNFPPRFSGRQFPNYSSELNVNALELEDSALYLCASSSIEGQGADQPQHFGDGTRLSIL.

V usage is TRBV6-6 and J usage is TRBJ2-7; D is perhaps TRBD1 (5 bases). The germline CDR1 and CDR2 sequences are MNHNY and SVGAGI (reference sequence). The CDR3 length is 12 residues. V was pared by 6 bases and J by 4 bases, with 10 bases between. The CDR3 sequence is CASSLDTYEQYF. In nucleotides, the CDR3 is TGTGCCAGCAGCCTGGACACTTACGAGCAGTACTTC.

This chain links TRBV25-1 with TRBJ1-1; no clear D gene. Germline assignment: CDR1 MGHDK and CDR2 SYGVNS. The CDR3 spans 13 residues. Trimming shortened V by 4 bases and J by 4 bases, and 10 bases separated the two germline ends. The CDR3 sequence: CASSGGSGTEAFF. The CDR3 DNA follows: TGTGCCAGCAGTGGAGGTTCGGGCACTGAAGCTTTCTTT. Full variable domain (missing parts from reference TRBV25-1 and TRBJ1-1): EADIYQTPRYLVIGTGKKITLECSQTMGHDKMYWYQQDPGMELHLIHYSYGVNSTEKGDLSSESTVSRIRTEHFPLTLESARPSHTSQYLCASSGGSGTEAFFGQGTRLTVV.

The genes are TRBV5-6 and TRBJ2-5; weak D call: TRBD2 (5 bases). The J call may be incorrect, as the DNA end agrees better with TRBJ2-7. Germline V gene lookup returns CDR1 SGHDT and CDR2 YYEEEE. This CDR3 spans 13 amino acids. CDR3 sequence reads: CASSLSGAYEQYF. The CDR3 nucleotides are TGTGCCAGCAGCTTGAGCGGTGCCTACGAGCAGTACTTC.

This clone was observed a single time. The chain employs TRBV13 and TRBJ2-5, with 7 bases aligning to TRBD2. The CDR3 sequence is 14 residues long. The V gene end was trimmed by 5 bases and the J gene end by 3 bases; junction bases not matched to a gene: 6. CDR1 is PRHDT and CDR2 is FYEKMQ in the germline V gene (reference sequence). Here the CDR3 reads CASSLFGGEETQYF. The CDR3 nucleotides read TGTGCCAGCAGCCTGTTTGGGGGGGAAGAGACCCAGTACTTC.

CDR3 coding DNA: TGCAGCGTAACGGGGAGGGATACAGTCTACGAGCAGTACTTC. Its protein is CSVTGRDTVYEQYF. This chain joins TRBV29-1 and TRBJ2-5, with 7 nucleotides matching TRBD2. TRBJ2-7 explains the end of the DNA better; the J call may be wrong. Germline CDR1 SQVTM, CDR2 ANQGSEA. This CDR3 has 14 residues.

This clone came up once. This CDR3 is CASSIDLDWEINQPQHF. The CDR3 DNA reads TGTGCCAGTAGTATAGATCTGGACTGGGAAATCAATCAGCCCCAGCATTTT. The chain recombines TRBV19 with TRBJ1-5; D remains ambiguous. The V end was cut by 0 bases, the J end by 3 bases, with 15 bases between. Per germline, CDR1 LNHDA and CDR2 SQIVND (reference sequence). This CDR3 contains 17 residues.

The chain links TRBV9 to TRBJ2-5, with TRBD2 matching 10 bases. Trimming removed 4 bases from V and 7 bases from J; junction bases left unmatched: 7. This CDR3 has 14 residues. Germline-derived CDR1 and CDR2 are SGDLS and YYNGEE. The CDR3 spells CASSPTSGVGTQYF. CDR3 nucleotides: TGTGCCAGCAGCCCCACTAGCGGGGTGGGGACCCAGTACTTC.

This chain uses TRBV27 with TRBJ2-1; 9 bases match TRBD1. The CDR3 is 15 residues long. Per the germline V gene, CDR1 is MNHEY and CDR2 is SMNVEV (reference sequence). After removal of 5 bases from V and 2 bases from J, the junction contained 4 bases not matched to a gene. CDR3 region: CASSADRGAYNEQFF. The DNA of the CDR3 is TGTGCCAGCAGTGCGGACAGGGGCGCCTACAATGAGCAGTTCTTC.

The rearrangement links TRBV7-9 to TRBJ2-5; the match to TRBD2 covers 9 bases. There are 17 residues in the CDR3. Germline V lookup: CDR1 SEHNR, CDR2 FQNEAQ (reference sequence). V was clipped by 1 base and J by 4 bases; unmatched bases: 10. The CDR3 is CASSLELAGAPGETQYF. The CDR3 coding sequence is TGTGCCAGCAGCTTAGAGTTAGCGGGGGCCCCCGGAGAGACCCAGTACTTC.